This entry is about one T cell receptor beta chain. The target antigen is unknown. The sample belongs to a study of vaccination and CD4 T cells after COVID-19. Regarding treatment: approximately 9-day PBMC culture with coronavirus spike peptide pools or control peptides (ViraFEST assay). Oncomine TCR Beta short-read sequencing was applied to DNA from cultured CD4+ T cells. MiXCR, run by TCRdb on the PCR reads, gives a single entry per CDR3 protein. The table lists 7,000 to 9,000 distinct CDR3 sequences, under 65% of them singletons. CDR3 size: 11 residues. Trimming shortened V by 10 bases and J by 4 bases, and 11 bases separated the two germline ends. Per germline, CDR1 LNHDA and CDR2 SQIVND (reference sequence).

The J gene is TRBJ2-7, the V gene TRBV19; D gene unclear. This TCR was recovered from a human donor with COVID-19. The sample in question was cultured CD4+ T cells from blood, obtained after SARS-CoV-2 vaccination. The CDR3 nucleotides read TGTGCCACTAGGAAAGGTTACGAGCAGTACTTC. It translates to CATRKGYEQYF.